This T cell receptor beta chain was profiled in a study of blood T cell repertoires in COVID-19. On the study more broadly: T cells, B-cell-depleted T cells, or PBMCs supplied cDNA or gDNA.

This clone appeared a single time. Under the authors' procedure: By means of reference gene primer amplification, nucleated cell counts were estimated. Here immunoSEQ multiplex PCR was the method, and the copy in TCRdb shows in-frame clones only, minus some. That table is the source of V, J and clone size, and D and trimming were worked out from the DNA. The sample records about 47,000 clones, roughly 87% being singletons. Germline V gene data show CDR1 as GTSNPN and CDR2 as SVGIG (reference sequence). V shed 4 bases and J 0 bases; nucleotides not matched to a gene: 2. The CDR3 loop spans 14 amino acids.

The sequence was obtained from a man aged 55-75 years with active COVID-19. V and J are TRBV30 and TRBJ2-1; TRBD2 matches 8 bases. What was sequenced was peripheral blood. CDR3 loop: CAWTGTSSYNEQFF. CDR3 DNA sequence: TGTGCCTGGACAGGGACTAGCTCCTACAATGAGCAGTTCTTC.